Shown below are 17 T cell receptor beta chains from a single sample sequenced in a study of blood T cell repertoires in COVID-19. Profiling relied on immunoSEQ multiplex PCR, and the TCRdb table lists in-frame clones only, not all of them. The sample lists 100,000 to 150,000 clones, about two thirds occurring once. Sequencing input: peripheral blood. The receptors were gathered from a human donor with acute or convalescent COVID-19. The donor label of this sample is uncertain.

This clone was found once. This chain connects TRBV2 to TRBJ2-3; TRBD2 aligns across 14 bases. The CDR3 sequence is 16 residues long. V shed 6 bases, J shed 5 bases, and the junction held 7 bases outside the gene matches. Germline V lookup: CDR1 SNHLY, CDR2 FYNNEI. The CDR3 sequence: CASRGLAGGPGDTQYF. The CDR3 DNA reads TGTGCCAGCAGAGGACTAGCGGGGGGTCCGGGAGATACGCAGTATTTT.

This rearrangement joins TRBV24-1 to TRBJ2-5; D unclear. Per germline, CDR1 KGHDR and CDR2 SFDVKD. V was pared by 4 bases and J by 2 bases, with 10 bases between. CDR3 length: 14 residues. The CDR3 sequence: CATSDPTSQETQYF. The CDR3 DNA reads TGTGCCACCAGTGACCCAACTTCGCAAGAGACCCAGTACTTC.

The V gene is TRBV5-1, the J gene TRBJ2-1, with TRBD1 identical over 8 bases. V dropped 1 base and J dropped 6; count of bases not matched to a gene: 6. The CDR3 is 15 residues long. The germline V gene has CDR1 SGHRS and CDR2 YFSETQ. The DNA for the CDR3 is TGCGCCAGCAGCTTGTTCGGGGACAGGACCAATGAGCAGTTCTTC. Its protein product is CASSLFGDRTNEQFF.

This clone has only a few counts. The gene calls are TRBV7-8 and TRBJ2-1, with 13 bases that match TRBD2. Germline V gene data show CDR1 as SGHVS and CDR2 as FQNEAQ. The CDR3 is 16 residues long. With V trimmed by 4 bases and J by 4 bases, 4 bases remained unmatched. The CDR3: CASSSRTSGGYNEQFF. The CDR3 DNA reads as TGTGCCAGCAGCTCCCGGACTAGCGGGGGATACAATGAGCAGTTCTTC.

This clone was found many times. The chain combines TRBV19 with TRBJ2-1; 12 nucleotides agree with TRBD2. This CDR3 spans 18 amino acids. CDR1 is LNHDA and CDR2 is SQIVND in the germline V gene (reference sequence). Trimming at V came to 2 bases and at J to 5 bases, leaving 10 bases not matched to a gene. Written as DNA, the CDR3 is TGTGCCAGTAGTATATCGCTAGCGGGGGGGAGAACTGACAATGAGCAGTTCTTC. Its protein is CASSISLAGGRTDNEQFF. The entire variable domain, with the rest obtained from reference TRBV19 and TRBJ2-1, is as follows: DGGITQSPKYLFRKEGQNVTLSCEQNLNHDAMYWYRQDPGQGLRLIYYSQIVNDFQKGDIAEGYSVSREKKESFPLTVTSAQKNPTAFYLCASSISLAGGRTDNEQFFGPGTRLTVL.

In its sample, this clone was seen once. The rearrangement uses TRBV5-6 and TRBJ2-1; D uncertain. V lost 2 bases and J 5 bases, leaving 5 bases between the germline ends. Per germline, CDR1 SGHDT and CDR2 YYEEEE. The CDR3 consists of 12 residues. Here the CDR3 DNA reads TGTGCCAGCAGCTTAACAGACAATGAGCAGTTCTTC. Translation: CASSLTDNEQFF.

Many counts were recorded for this clone. V and J are TRBV19 and TRBJ1-2; D is undetermined. Per germline, CDR1 LNHDA and CDR2 SQIVND (reference sequence). The CDR3 contains 13 residues. With 3 bases removed from V and 1 base from J, the gap between germline ends came to 6 bases. The CDR3 coding sequence is TGTGCCAGTAGTATGAGACTTAACTATGGCTACACCTTC. Protein sequence: CASSMRLNYGYTF.

This clone was seen a few times. This chain links TRBV11-2 with TRBJ1-6, with TRBD1 matching over 11 bases. After removal of 4 bases from V and 9 bases from J, the junction contained 5 bases not matched to a gene. CDR3 length: 15 residues. Per the germline V gene, CDR1 is SGHAT and CDR2 is FQNNGV. Written as DNA, the CDR3 is TGTGCCAGCAGCTCCGGGGACAGGGGGACTTCACCCCTCCACTTT. Protein: CASSSGDRGTSPLHF.

The chain is built from TRBV11-2 and TRBJ2-3; D gene uncertain. Germline CDR1 SGHAT, CDR2 FQNNGV. This CDR3 has 15 amino acids. V was cut by 3 bases and J by 8 bases, with 18 bases left in between. CDR3 DNA: TGTGCCAGCAGCTTTAGCCGACTGGTCGAAGGTACGCAGTATTTT. It yields the protein CASSFSRLVEGTQYF.

This rearrangement joins TRBV10-3 to TRBJ1-5; TRBD1 might be the D (6 bases). Trimming removed 4 bases at V and 4 bases at J, with 14 bases between. The CDR3 extends over 15 amino acids. Germline V CDR1 and CDR2: ENHRY, SYGVKD. As DNA, the CDR3 is TGTGCCATCAGTGGGACTCCCCAGGGGAATCAGCCCCAGCATTTT. It codes for CAISGTPQGNQPQHF.

The chain uses TRBV18 and TRBJ2-7; D ambiguous. V shed 2 bases and J shed 7 bases, with 12 bases lying between them. CDR3 length: 13 amino acids. Germline V lookup: CDR1 KGHSH, CDR2 LQKENI. The CDR3 sequence: CASSPGSGREQYF. Here the CDR3 DNA reads TGTGCCAGCTCACCAGGTTCCGGTCGGGAGCAGTACTTC.

This clone was counted a few times. The identical CDR3 is also encoded by other nucleotide sequences in the sample. The V call is TRBV3-1 (or the pseudogene TRBV3-2), the J call TRBJ1-2; D is uncertain. The V and J ends lost 1 base and 8 bases respectively, with 14 bases between them. The CDR3 has 14 residues. Germline V gene sequence: CDR1 LGHDT, CDR2 YNNKEL (reference sequence). CDR3 loop: CASSQVPLTGGYTF. The CDR3 DNA reads TGTGCCAGCAGCCAAGTCCCATTGACGGGAGGCTACACCTTC.

The chain combines TRBV3-1 (or the pseudogene TRBV3-2) with TRBJ1-1; maybe TRBD1 (6 bases). Looked up from germline, CDR1 is LGHDT and CDR2 is YNNKEL (reference sequence). Trimming took off 4 bases at V and 6 bases at J, with 18 bases between the two ends. There are 15 residues in the CDR3. CDR3 DNA sequence: TGTGCCAGCAGCCGAATAGGGGGGGCCCGTGCTGAAGCTTTCTTT. Translated, it gives CASSRIGGARAEAFF.

In its sample, this clone was seen a few times. The V call is TRBV18, the J call TRBJ1-6, with a possible D match to TRBD1 (5 bases). Germline V gene sequence: CDR1 KGHSH, CDR2 LQKENI. V was shortened by 3 bases and J by 14 bases, with 26 bases between the two germline ends. The CDR3 has 17 amino acids. CDR3 bases: TGTGCCAGCTCACCGGAGAAAGGGGCGCGTAAGATTGGCACCCTCCACTTT. Translating gives CASSPEKGARKIGTLHF.

The chain links TRBV7-2 to TRBJ2-7, with TRBD1 matching 11 bases. Germline V gene sequence: CDR1 SGHTA, CDR2 FQGNSA. Germline trimming cut 3 bases from V and 4 bases from J; bases unmatched to any gene: 5. The CDR3 covers 15 residues. CDR3 amino acids: CASSFTGTGGYEQYF. CDR3 sequence (DNA): TGTGCCAGCAGCTTTACCGGGACAGGGGGTTACGAGCAGTACTTC.

In the case of this clone: At one boundary the junction diverges from the germline segment, which might be a read error. The J gene is TRBJ2-7, the V gene TRBV7-3, with 7 bases that match TRBD1. This CDR3 contains 13 residues. Germline assignment: CDR1 SGHTA and CDR2 FQGTGA. CDR3 bases: TGTGCCAGCAGCCCCGGGACAGAGTACGGGCAGTACTTC. Encoded protein: CASSPGTEYGQYF.

The CDR3 DNA follows: TGTGCCAGCAGTGACTGGGGGTCAGGGGAAGGGCAAGAGACCCAGTACTTC. The encoded protein is CASSDWGSGEGQETQYF. This rearrangement joins TRBV6-4 to TRBJ2-5, with D perhaps TRBD1 (6 bases). Germline-derived CDR1 and CDR2 are MRHNA and SNTAGT. This CDR3 region has 17 residues. V was shortened by 1 base and J by 2 bases, with 17 bases between the two germline ends.